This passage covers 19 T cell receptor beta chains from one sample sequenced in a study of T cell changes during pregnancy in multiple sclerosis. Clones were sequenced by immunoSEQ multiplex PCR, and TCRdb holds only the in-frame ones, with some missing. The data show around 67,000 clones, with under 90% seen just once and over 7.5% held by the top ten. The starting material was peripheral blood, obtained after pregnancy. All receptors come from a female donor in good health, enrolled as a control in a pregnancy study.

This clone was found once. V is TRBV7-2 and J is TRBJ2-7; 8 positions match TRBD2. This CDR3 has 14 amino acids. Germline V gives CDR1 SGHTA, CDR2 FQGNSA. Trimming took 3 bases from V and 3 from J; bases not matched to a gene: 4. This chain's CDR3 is CASSFGGLVYEQYF. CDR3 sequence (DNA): TGTGCCAGCAGCTTTGGGGGACTAGTCTACGAGCAGTACTTC.

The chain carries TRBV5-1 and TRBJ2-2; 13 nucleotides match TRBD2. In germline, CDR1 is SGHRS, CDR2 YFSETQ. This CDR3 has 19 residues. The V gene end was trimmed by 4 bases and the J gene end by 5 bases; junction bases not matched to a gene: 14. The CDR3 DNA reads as TGCGCCAGCAGCGGGGGCCCGGGAGGACTAGCGGGGGAGACCGGGGAGCTGTTTTTT. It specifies CASSGGPGGLAGETGELFF.

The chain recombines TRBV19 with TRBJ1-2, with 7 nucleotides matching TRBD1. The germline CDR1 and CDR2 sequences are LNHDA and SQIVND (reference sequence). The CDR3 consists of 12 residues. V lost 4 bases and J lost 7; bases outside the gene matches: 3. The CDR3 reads CASSRGGGGYTF. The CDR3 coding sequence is TGTGCCAGTAGTAGAGGGGGCGGTGGCTACACCTTC.

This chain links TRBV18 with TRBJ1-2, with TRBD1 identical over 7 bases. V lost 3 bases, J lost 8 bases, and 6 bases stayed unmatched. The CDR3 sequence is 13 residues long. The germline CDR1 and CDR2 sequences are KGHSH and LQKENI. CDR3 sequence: CASSPDRVGGYTF. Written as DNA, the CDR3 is TGTGCCAGCTCACCCGACAGGGTTGGGGGCTACACCTTC.

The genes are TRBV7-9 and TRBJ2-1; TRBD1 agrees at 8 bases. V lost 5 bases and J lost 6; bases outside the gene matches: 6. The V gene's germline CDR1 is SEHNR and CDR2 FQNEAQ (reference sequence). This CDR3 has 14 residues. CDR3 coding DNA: TGTGCCAGCAGCCCCGGGACAGGCGCCAATGAGCAGTTCTTC. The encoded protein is CASSPGTGANEQFF.

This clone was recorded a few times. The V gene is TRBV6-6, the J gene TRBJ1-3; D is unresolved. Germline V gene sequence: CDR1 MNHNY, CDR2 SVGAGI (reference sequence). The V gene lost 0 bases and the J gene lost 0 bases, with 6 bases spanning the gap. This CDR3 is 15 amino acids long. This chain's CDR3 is CASSYSPDSGNTIYF. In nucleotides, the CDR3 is TGTGCCAGCAGTTACTCTCCAGACTCTGGAAACACCATATATTTT.

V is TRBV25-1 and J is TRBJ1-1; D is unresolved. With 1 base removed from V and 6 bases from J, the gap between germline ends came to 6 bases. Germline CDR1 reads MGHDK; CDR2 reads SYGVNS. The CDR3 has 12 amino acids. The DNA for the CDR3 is TGTGCCAGCAGTGAATCGCCAGCTGAAGCTTTCTTT. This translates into CASSESPAEAFF.

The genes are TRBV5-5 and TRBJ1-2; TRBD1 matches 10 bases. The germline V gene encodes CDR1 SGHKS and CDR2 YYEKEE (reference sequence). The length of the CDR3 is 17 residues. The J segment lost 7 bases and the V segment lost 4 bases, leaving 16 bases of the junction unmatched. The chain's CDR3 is CASSTETSGQGLGGYTF. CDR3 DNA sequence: TGTGCCAGCAGCACAGAAACATCGGGACAGGGGCTTGGTGGCTACACCTTC.

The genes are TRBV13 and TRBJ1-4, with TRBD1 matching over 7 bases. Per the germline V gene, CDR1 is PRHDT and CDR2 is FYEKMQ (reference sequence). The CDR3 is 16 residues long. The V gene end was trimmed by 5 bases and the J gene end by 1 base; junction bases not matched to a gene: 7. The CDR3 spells CASSRGQAGTNEKLFF. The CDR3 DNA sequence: TGTGCCAGCAGCCGCGGACAGGCGGGAACTAATGAAAAACTGTTTTTT.

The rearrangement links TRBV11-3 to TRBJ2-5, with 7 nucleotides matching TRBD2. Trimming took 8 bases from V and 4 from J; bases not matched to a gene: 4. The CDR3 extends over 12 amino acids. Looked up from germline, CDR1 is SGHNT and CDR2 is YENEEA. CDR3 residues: CASGGVTETQYF. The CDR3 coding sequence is TGTGCCAGCGGGGGGGTCACAGAGACCCAGTACTTC.

The CDR3 sequence: CASSPRGSGANVLTF. Here the CDR3 DNA reads TGTGCCAGCAGCCCCCGGGGGTCTGGGGCCAACGTCCTGACTTTC. This chain connects TRBV9 to TRBJ2-6; D perhaps matches TRBD2 (6 bases). Germline V CDR1 and CDR2: SGDLS, YYNGEE. CDR3 length equals 15 residues. V lost 4 bases and J lost 1, with 9 bases in between.

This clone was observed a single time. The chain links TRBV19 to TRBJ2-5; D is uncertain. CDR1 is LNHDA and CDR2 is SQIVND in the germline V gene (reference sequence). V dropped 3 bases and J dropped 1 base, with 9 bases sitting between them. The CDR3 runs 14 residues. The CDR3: CASSMRIFQETQYF. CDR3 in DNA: TGTGCCAGTAGTATGAGAATATTCCAAGAGACCCAGTACTTC.

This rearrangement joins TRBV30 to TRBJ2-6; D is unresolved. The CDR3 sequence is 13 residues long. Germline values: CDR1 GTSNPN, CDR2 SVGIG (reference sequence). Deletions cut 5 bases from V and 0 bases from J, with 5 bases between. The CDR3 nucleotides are TGTGCCTGGGAGGTCTCTGGGGCCAACGTCCTGACTTTC. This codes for CAWEVSGANVLTF.

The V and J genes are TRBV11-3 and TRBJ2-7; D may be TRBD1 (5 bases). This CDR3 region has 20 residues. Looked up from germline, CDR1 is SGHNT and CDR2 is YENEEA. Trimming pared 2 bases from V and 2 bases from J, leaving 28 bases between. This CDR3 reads CASSLRPMGGQISMAYEQYF. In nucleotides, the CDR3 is TGTGCCAGCAGCTTAAGGCCCATGGGCGGACAAATCTCTATGGCCTACGAGCAGTACTTC.

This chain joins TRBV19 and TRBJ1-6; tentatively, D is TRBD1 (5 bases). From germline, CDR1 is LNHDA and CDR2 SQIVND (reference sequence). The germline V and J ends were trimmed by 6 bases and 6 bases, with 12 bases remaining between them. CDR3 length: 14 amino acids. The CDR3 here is CASRTGVGNSPLHF. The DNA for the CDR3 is TGTGCCAGTAGGACGGGGGTAGGTAATTCACCCCTCCACTTT.

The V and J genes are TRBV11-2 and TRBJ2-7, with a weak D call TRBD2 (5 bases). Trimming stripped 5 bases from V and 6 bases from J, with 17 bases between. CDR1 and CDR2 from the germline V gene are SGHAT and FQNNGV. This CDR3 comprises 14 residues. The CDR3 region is CASSQTGSTGEQYF. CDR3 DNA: TGTGCCAGCAGCCAGACGGGGTCCACGGGCGAGCAGTACTTC.

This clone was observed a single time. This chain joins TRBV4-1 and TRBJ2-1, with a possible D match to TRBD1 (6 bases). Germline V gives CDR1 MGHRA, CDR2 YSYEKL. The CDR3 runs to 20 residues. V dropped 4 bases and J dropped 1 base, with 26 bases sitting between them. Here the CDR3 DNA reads TGCGCCAGCAGCCGACAAGGGGGACCTGCTCTTGTAGGTTCCTACAATGAGCAGTTCTTC. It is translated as CASSRQGGPALVGSYNEQFF.

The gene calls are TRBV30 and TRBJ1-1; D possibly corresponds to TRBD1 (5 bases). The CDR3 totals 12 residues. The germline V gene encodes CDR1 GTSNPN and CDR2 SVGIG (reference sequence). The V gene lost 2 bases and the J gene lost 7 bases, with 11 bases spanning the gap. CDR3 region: CAWSFTQGEAFF. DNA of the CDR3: TGTGCCTGGAGTTTCACCCAGGGTGAAGCTTTCTTT.

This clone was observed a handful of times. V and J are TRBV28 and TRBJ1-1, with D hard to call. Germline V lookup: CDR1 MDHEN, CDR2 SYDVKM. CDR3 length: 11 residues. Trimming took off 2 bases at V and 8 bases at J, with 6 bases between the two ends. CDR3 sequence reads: CASSLNWEAFF. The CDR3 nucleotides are TGTGCCAGCAGTTTAAACTGGGAAGCTTTCTTT.